A single sample gave rise to the 26 T cell receptor beta chains below, sequenced in a study of beta chain features in type 1 diabetes. Their recognized antigens are unknown. Expressed TCRB transcripts were sequenced because the entire RNA isolate underwent reverse transcription. Repertoires were generated with immunoSEQ multiplex PCR, while TCRdb's copy carries only in-frame clones and drops some. The sample records about 340,000 clones, around 9.3% being singletons. Study results and limitations: For Type 1 diabetes patients, all four CD4+ subsets carried TCRB CDR3s that were moderately but significantly shorter.

Source material: central memory CD4+ T cells from blood. These receptors originate from a man aged 30 to 39 with type 1 diabetes.

V usage is TRBV5-1 and J usage is TRBJ2-7; 7 bases align to TRBD2. V trimming: 2 bases; J trimming: 0 bases; junction bases outside the gene matches: 5. The germline gives CDR1 SGHRS, CDR2 YFSETQ. The CDR3 spans 15 residues. In nucleotides, the CDR3 is TGCGCCAGCAGCTTAGGCGGGGGACGCTCCTACGAGCAGTACTTC. Its protein product is CASSLGGGRSYEQYF.

J is TRBJ2-5 and V is TRBV19, with 11 bases aligning to TRBD2. This CDR3 comprises 15 residues. Germline CDR1 LNHDA, CDR2 SQIVND (reference sequence). The V segment lost 5 bases and the J segment 4 bases; nucleotides outside the gene matches: 6. CDR3 DNA sequence: TGTGCCAGTAGTTTGACTAGCGGGGACTCAGAGACCCAGTACTTC. It encodes CASSLTSGDSETQYF.

A few counts support this clone. This sequence joins TRBV19 and TRBJ1-6; D might be TRBD1 (5 bases). CDR1 and CDR2 from the germline V gene are LNHDA and SQIVND (reference sequence). V was clipped by 4 bases and J by 8 bases, with 9 bases between them. The CDR3 runs 13 residues. The CDR3 sequence: CASSTSRDSPLHF. The CDR3 coding sequence is TGTGCCAGTAGTACGTCCAGGGATTCACCCCTCCACTTT.

V usage is TRBV6-5 and J usage is TRBJ2-5, with 7 bases lining up with TRBD1. V trimming: 0 bases; J trimming: 1 base; junction bases outside the gene matches: 2. The germline V gene encodes CDR1 MNHEY and CDR2 SVGAGI. The CDR3 length is 15 residues. Written as DNA, the CDR3 is TGTGCCAGCAGTTACTCCAGGGACAGCCAAGAGACCCAGTACTTC. Protein product: CASSYSRDSQETQYF.

This clone was counted between two and nine times. The gene calls are TRBV4-3 and TRBJ2-2, with a possible D match to TRBD1 (6 bases). Trimming pared 0 bases from V and 4 bases from J, leaving 12 bases between. In germline, CDR1 is LGHNA, CDR2 YSLEER. This CDR3 is 16 amino acids long. The CDR3 DNA reads as TGCGCCAGCAGCCAAGACGCGAACAGGGCCACCGGGGAGCTGTTTTTT. Its translation is CASSQDANRATGELFF.

This clone was picked up a small number of times. This chain joins TRBV7-2 and TRBJ2-1; no definite D call. CDR1 is SGHTA, CDR2 FQGNSA, per germline. V was cut by 1 base and J by 2 bases, with 12 bases left in between. The CDR3 runs to 16 residues. The chain's CDR3 is CASSLGGYSTYNEQFF. For the CDR3, the DNA is TGTGCCAGCAGCTTAGGAGGTTACAGTACCTACAATGAGCAGTTCTTC.

This chain joins TRBV6-1 and TRBJ1-6, with 7 bases identical to TRBD1. J was trimmed by 10 bases and V by 5 bases; bases with no gene match: 11. This CDR3 is 15 amino acids long. Germline V gene lookup returns CDR1 MNHNS and CDR2 SASEGT. CDR3: CASSSFRGWPSPLHF. CDR3 DNA: TGTGCCAGCAGTTCGTTCAGGGGGTGGCCATCACCCCTCCACTTT.

This clone was seen only a few times. The chain uses TRBV6-5 and TRBJ2-1; D is perhaps TRBD2 (5 bases). The germline CDR1 and CDR2 sequences are MNHEY and SVGAGI. V lost 4 bases and J 8 bases, leaving 18 bases between the germline ends. The CDR3 spans 15 residues. The CDR3 reads CASSLEALGSHEQFF. CDR3 sequence (DNA): TGTGCCAGCAGTTTGGAGGCCCTTGGGTCCCATGAGCAGTTCTTC.

This chain connects TRBV19 to TRBJ2-5; 8 bases fit TRBD1. Germline lookup yields CDR1 LNHDA and CDR2 SQIVND (reference sequence). This CDR3 region has 15 residues. The V segment lost 4 bases and the J segment 5 bases; nucleotides outside the gene matches: 9. CDR3 protein: CASSRPGQEWETQYF. The CDR3, as DNA: TGTGCCAGTAGTAGACCGGGACAGGAGTGGGAGACCCAGTACTTC.

The rearrangement links TRBV30 to TRBJ1-1; D is uncertain. V dropped 3 bases and J dropped 0 bases, with 14 bases sitting between them. The V gene's germline CDR1 is GTSNPN and CDR2 SVGIG (reference sequence). The CDR3 is 15 amino acids. CDR3 nucleotide sequence: TGTGCCTGGAGCCCCGGTAAGGGTCTGAACACTGAAGCTTTCTTT. Its translation: CAWSPGKGLNTEAFF.

This clone has more than one count but fewer than ten. The rearrangement uses TRBV5-1 and TRBJ2-1; D remains unclear. CDR3 length: 15 amino acids. CDR1 and CDR2 from the germline V gene are SGHRS and YFSETQ. V lost 1 base and J lost 9, with 17 bases in between. In DNA form, the CDR3 reads TGCGCCAGCAGCTTGACAGCATCCCTGAATGGTGAGCAGTTCTTC. This translates into CASSLTASLNGEQFF. The whole variable domain, filled in from reference TRBV5-1 and TRBJ2-1, reads KAGVTQTPRYLIKTRGQQVTLSCSPISGHRSVSWYQQTPGQGLQFLFEYFSETQRNKGNFPGRFSGRQFSNSRSEMNVSTLELGDSALYLCASSLTASLNGEQFFGPGTRLTVL.

This clone was counted a few times. This chain uses TRBV27 with TRBJ2-7, with no clear D. The V gene lost 3 bases and the J gene lost 0 bases, with 6 bases spanning the gap. Germline V gene lookup returns CDR1 MNHEY and CDR2 SMNVEV (reference sequence). The CDR3 spans 13 residues. The CDR3 DNA sequence: TGTGCCAGCAGTTTGGGGTTCTCCTACGAGCAGTACTTC. As protein: CASSLGFSYEQYF.

For this clone: It is unclear where the CDR3 begins or ends on the DNA, so no DNA is shown, and the CDR3 is as TCRdb lists it. This rearrangement joins TRBV30 to TRBJ2-7; the table names TRBD1, a call not compared with the DNA. With termini counted, the CDR3 has 17 amino acids. CDR1 and CDR2 from the germline V gene are GTSNPN and SVGIG (reference sequence). CDR3 residues: CAWSLCPGTGTGHEQYF.

This clone was observed many times. In DNA, the CDR3 is TGCAGCGTTGGAGCGATTTCGGCTGAAAAACTGTTTTTT. It specifies CSVGAISAEKLFF. This sequence joins TRBV29-1 and TRBJ1-4; no clear D. Trimming took off 4 bases at V and 7 bases at J, with 13 bases between the two ends. Germline CDR1 reads SQVTM; CDR2 reads ANQGSEA. This CDR3 is built from 13 residues.

The chain uses TRBV27 and TRBJ2-7, with 9 bases matching TRBD1. Germline V gene lookup returns CDR1 MNHEY and CDR2 SMNVEV (reference sequence). This CDR3 spans 14 amino acids. Trimming took 1 base from V and 6 from J; bases not matched to a gene: 4. In DNA form, the CDR3 reads TGTGCCAGCAGTTTATGGGACAGGGTAACCGAGCAGTACTTC. Translating it yields CASSLWDRVTEQYF.

This clone came up a few times. The V call is TRBV28, the J call TRBJ2-4; the D gene is possibly TRBD1 (6 bases). This CDR3 comprises 15 residues. Trimming pared 5 bases from V and 7 bases from J, leaving 18 bases between. CDR1 and CDR2 (germline): MDHEN, SYDVKM. CDR3 amino acids: CASSPAGTPGNIQYF. Written as DNA, the CDR3 is TGTGCCAGCAGTCCAGCCGGGACACCGGGTAACATTCAGTACTTC.

This clone was observed a handful of times. J is TRBJ1-4 and V is TRBV7-9; TRBD1 might be the D (5 bases). V was cut by 5 bases and J by 5 bases, with 12 bases left in between. Germline V CDR1 and CDR2: SEHNR, FQNEAQ (reference sequence). This CDR3 has 14 residues. The CDR3 loop is CASSPGTLNEKLFF. The CDR3, as DNA: TGTGCCAGCAGCCCCGGGACTTTAAATGAAAAACTGTTTTTT.

This clone has a handful of counts. The junction does not match germline at one end; this may be a read error. The V gene is TRBV10-3, the J gene TRBJ2-3; the D is unclear. CDR1 and CDR2 (germline): ENHRY, SYGVKD. The CDR3 covers 15 residues. CDR3 sequence: CAISEVPVKSLVVDF. CDR3 nucleotides: TGTGCCATCAGTGAGGTCCCAGTAAAAAGCCTCGTTGTGGATTTT.

Details on this clone: At one of its ends the junction is not consistent with the germline gene, which may arise from a read error. The rearrangement links TRBV19 to TRBJ2-5; D is unresolved. Looked up from germline, CDR1 is LNHDA and CDR2 is SQIVND (reference sequence). The CDR3 extends over 12 amino acids. CDR3: CASSASRETQYF. The CDR3 DNA reads TGCGCCAGTTCAGCTTCTCGGGAGACCCAGTACTTC.

Only a few counts were recorded for this clone. The chain has TRBV7-9 and TRBJ2-2; tentative D call: TRBD1 (5 bases). CDR3 length equals 16 residues. Looked up from germline, CDR1 is SEHNR and CDR2 is FQNEAQ (reference sequence). Trimming left V 1 base short and J 4 bases short, with 13 bases between. The CDR3: CASSLVSAGRTGELFF. The CDR3 DNA reads TGTGCCAGCAGCTTAGTATCGGCAGGGCGCACCGGGGAGCTGTTTTTT.

This clone was counted only a few times. This rearrangement joins TRBV14 to TRBJ1-3; D not certain. Germline CDR1 reads SGHDN; CDR2 reads FVKESK. Trimming cost V 0 bases and J 7 bases, with 1 base left between them. CDR3 length: 11 residues. The CDR3 DNA follows: TGTGCCAGCAGCCAAGAGAACACCATATATTTT. Encoded protein: CASSQENTIYF.

This clone appeared a few times. The chain employs TRBV30 and TRBJ1-6; no clear D gene. V was shortened by 1 base and J by 5 bases, with 6 bases between the two germline ends. This CDR3 comprises 13 residues. Germline V CDR1 and CDR2: GTSNPN, SVGIG (reference sequence). This chain's CDR3 is CAWSGDNNSPLHF. DNA for the CDR3: TGTGCCTGGAGTGGAGACAATAATTCACCCCTCCACTTT. Supplemented by reference TRBV30 and TRBJ1-6, the full variable domain reads SQTIHQWPATLVQPVGSPLSLECTVEGTSNPNLYWYRQAAGRGLQLLFYSVGIGQISSEVPQNLSASRPQDRQFILSSKKLLLSDSGFYLCAWSGDNNSPLHFGNGTRLTVT.

V gene TRBV7-9 combines with J gene TRBJ1-6; 9 positions agree with TRBD1. CDR1 is SEHNR, CDR2 FQNEAQ, per germline (reference sequence). The V gene end was trimmed by 5 bases and the J gene end by 10 bases; junction bases not matched to a gene: 9. The CDR3 covers 15 residues. The CDR3 nucleotides read TGTGCCAGCAGCCCACCCGGGACAGGGCGATCACCCCTCCACTTT. Its protein product is CASSPPGTGRSPLHF.

Only a few counts were recorded for this clone. This rearrangement joins TRBV28 to TRBJ1-2; D is unresolved. This CDR3 is 12 amino acids long. Germline CDR1 MDHEN, CDR2 SYDVKM. Trimming stripped 8 bases from V and 2 bases from J, with 9 bases between. CDR3 sequence: CASCAANYGYTF. CDR3 DNA: TGTGCCAGCTGCGCAGCAAACTATGGCTACACCTTC.

The chain has TRBV6-5 and TRBJ1-1; no clear D. CDR3 size: 14 residues. V dropped 0 bases and J dropped 6 bases, with 11 bases sitting between them. Germline-derived CDR1 and CDR2 are MNHEY and SVGAGI. The CDR3 sequence is CASSYSNRYAEAFF. The CDR3 DNA follows: TGTGCCAGCAGTTACTCGAATAGGTACGCTGAAGCTTTCTTT.

The sample holds one count of this clone. The chain links TRBV2 to TRBJ2-3; 8 nucleotides line up with TRBD2. This CDR3 is 16 amino acids long. CDR1 SNHLY and CDR2 FYNNEI come from the germline V gene. The V and J ends lost 5 bases and 0 bases, in that order; junction bases with no gene match: 7. This CDR3 is CASSTSSGASTDTQYF. Written as DNA, the CDR3 is TGTGCCAGCAGTACCAGTAGCGGGGCGAGCACAGATACGCAGTATTTT.